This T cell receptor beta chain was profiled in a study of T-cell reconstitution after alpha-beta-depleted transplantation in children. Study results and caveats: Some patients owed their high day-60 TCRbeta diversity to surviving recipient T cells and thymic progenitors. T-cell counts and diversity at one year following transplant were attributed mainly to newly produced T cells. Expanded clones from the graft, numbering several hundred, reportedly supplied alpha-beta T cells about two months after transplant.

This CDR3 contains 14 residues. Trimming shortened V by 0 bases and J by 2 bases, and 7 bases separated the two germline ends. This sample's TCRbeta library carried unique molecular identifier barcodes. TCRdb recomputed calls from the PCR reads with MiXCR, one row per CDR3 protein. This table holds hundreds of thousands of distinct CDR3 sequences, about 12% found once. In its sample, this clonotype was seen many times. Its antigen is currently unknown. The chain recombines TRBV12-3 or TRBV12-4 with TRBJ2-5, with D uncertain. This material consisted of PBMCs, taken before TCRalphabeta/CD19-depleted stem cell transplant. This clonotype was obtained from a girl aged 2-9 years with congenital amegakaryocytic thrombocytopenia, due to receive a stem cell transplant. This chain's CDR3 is CASSLAASQETQYF. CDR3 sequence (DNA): TGTGCCAGCAGTTTAGCGGCCTCTCAAGAGACCCAGTACTTC.